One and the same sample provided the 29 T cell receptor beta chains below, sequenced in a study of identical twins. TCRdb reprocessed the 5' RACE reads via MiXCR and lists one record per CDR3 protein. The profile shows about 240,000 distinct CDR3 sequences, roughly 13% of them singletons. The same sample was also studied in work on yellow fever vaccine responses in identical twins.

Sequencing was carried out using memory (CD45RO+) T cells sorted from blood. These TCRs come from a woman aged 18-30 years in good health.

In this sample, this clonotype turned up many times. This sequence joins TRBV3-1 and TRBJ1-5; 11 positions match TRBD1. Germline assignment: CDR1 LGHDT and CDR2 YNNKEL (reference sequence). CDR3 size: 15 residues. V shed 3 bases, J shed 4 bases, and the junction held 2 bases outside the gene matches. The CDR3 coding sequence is TGTGCCAGCAGCCAGGGGACAGGGGGGAATCAGCCCCAGCATTTT. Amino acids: CASSQGTGGNQPQHF.

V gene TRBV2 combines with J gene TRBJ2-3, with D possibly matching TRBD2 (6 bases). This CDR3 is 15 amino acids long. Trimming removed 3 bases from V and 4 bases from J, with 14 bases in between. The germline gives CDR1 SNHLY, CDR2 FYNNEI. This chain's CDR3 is CASSDGFSGADTQYF. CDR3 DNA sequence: TGTGCCAGCAGTGATGGTTTCTCGGGGGCAGATACGCAGTATTTT. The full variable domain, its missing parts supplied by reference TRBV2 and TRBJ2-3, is EPEVTQTPSHQVTQMGQEVILRCVPISNHLYFYWYRQILGQKVEFLVSFYNNEISEKSEIFDDQFSVERPDGSNFTLKIRSTKLEDSAMYFCASSDGFSGADTQYFGPGTRLTVL.

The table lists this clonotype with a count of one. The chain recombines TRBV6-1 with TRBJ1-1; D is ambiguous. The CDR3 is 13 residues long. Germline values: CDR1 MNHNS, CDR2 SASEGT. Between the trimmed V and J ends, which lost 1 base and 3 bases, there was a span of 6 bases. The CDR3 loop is CASSEGVYTEAFF. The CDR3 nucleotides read TGTGCCAGCAGTGAAGGAGTTTACACTGAAGCTTTCTTT.

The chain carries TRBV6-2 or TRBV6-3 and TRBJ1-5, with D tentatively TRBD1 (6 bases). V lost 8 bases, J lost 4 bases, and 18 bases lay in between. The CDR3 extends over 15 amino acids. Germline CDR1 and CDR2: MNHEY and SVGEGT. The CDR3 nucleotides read TGTGCCAGCTGTCGGGGACAAACCTTTAATCAGCCCCAGCATTTT. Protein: CASCRGQTFNQPQHF.

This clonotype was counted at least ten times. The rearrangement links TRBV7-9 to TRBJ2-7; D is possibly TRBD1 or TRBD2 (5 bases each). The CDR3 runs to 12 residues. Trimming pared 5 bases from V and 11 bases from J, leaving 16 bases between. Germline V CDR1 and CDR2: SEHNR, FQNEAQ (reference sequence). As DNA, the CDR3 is TGTGCCAGCAGCGGAATGAGGGGAAACGAGTACTTC. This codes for CASSGMRGNEYF.

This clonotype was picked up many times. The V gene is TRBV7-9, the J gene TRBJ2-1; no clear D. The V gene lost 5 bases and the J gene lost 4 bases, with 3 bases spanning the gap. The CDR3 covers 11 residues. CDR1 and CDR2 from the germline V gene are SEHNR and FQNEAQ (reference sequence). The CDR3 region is CASSPYNEQFF. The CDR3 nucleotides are TGTGCCAGCAGCCCTTACAATGAGCAGTTCTTC. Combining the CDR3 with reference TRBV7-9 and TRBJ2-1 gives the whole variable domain DTGVSQNPRHKITKRGQNVTFRCDPISEHNRLYWYRQTLGQGPEFLTYFQNEAQLEKSRLLSDRFSAERPKGSFSTLEIQRTEQGDSAMYLCASSPYNEQFFGPGTRLTVL.

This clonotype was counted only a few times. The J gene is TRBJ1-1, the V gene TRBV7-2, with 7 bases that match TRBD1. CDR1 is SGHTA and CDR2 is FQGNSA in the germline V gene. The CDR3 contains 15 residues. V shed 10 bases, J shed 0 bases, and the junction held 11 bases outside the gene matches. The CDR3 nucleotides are TGTGCCACAGACAGGGCCGGCTTCGTGAACACTGAAGCTTTCTTT. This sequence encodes CATDRAGFVNTEAFF.

CDR3 amino acids: CASRPGTGQNNEQFF. In DNA form, the CDR3 reads TGCGCCAGCAGACCCGGGACAGGGCAAAACAATGAGCAGTTCTTC. The chain has TRBV5-1 and TRBJ2-1; 9 nucleotides match TRBD1. The germline CDR1 and CDR2 sequences are SGHRS and YFSETQ. This CDR3 is built from 15 residues. The V segment lost 5 bases and the J segment 5 bases; nucleotides outside the gene matches: 8.

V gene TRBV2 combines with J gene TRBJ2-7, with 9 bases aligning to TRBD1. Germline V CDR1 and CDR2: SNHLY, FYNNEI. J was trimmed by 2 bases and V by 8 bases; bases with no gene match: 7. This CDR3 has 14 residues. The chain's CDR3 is CASLQGQGTYEQYF. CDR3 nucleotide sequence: TGTGCCAGCCTTCAGGGACAGGGAACCTACGAGCAGTACTTC.

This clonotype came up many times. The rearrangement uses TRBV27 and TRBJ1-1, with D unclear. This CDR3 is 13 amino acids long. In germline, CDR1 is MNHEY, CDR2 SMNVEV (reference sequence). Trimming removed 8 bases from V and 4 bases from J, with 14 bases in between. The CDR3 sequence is CASRRIGGTEAFF. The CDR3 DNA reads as TGTGCCAGCCGGAGGATTGGCGGCACTGAAGCTTTCTTT.

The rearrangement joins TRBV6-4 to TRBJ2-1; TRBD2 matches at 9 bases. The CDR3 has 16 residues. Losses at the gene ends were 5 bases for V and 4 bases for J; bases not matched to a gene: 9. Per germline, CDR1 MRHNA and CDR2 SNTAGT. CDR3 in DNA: TGTGCCAGCAGTCGGCTAGCGGGATCCTTTTACAATGAGCAGTTCTTC. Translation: CASSRLAGSFYNEQFF.

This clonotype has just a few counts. The CDR3 region is CASSLRQGAGGEQYF. The DNA of the CDR3 is TGTGCCAGCAGCCTTCGACAGGGGGCTGGTGGCGAGCAGTACTTC. This chain joins TRBV3-1 and TRBJ2-7; the match to TRBD1 covers 10 bases. The CDR3 runs 15 residues. Germline trimming cut 4 bases from V and 6 bases from J; bases unmatched to any gene: 9. CDR1 is LGHDT, CDR2 YNNKEL, per germline (reference sequence).

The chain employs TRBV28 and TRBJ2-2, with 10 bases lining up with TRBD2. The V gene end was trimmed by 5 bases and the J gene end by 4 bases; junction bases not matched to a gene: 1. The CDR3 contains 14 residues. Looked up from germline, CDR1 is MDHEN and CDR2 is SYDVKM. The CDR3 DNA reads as TGTGCCAGCAGTAGCGGGAGGGGCACCGGGGAGCTGTTTTTT. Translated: CASSSGRGTGELFF.

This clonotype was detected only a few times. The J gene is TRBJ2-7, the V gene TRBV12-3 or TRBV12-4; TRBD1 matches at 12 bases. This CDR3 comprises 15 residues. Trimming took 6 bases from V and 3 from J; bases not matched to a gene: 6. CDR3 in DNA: TGTGCCAGCAGATTAAGGGACAGGGGGCTCTACGAGCAGTACTTC. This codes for CASRLRDRGLYEQYF.

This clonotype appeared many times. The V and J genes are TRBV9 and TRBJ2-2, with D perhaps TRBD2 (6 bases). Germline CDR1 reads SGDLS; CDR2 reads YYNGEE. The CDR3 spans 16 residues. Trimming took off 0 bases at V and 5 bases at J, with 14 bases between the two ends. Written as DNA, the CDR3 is TGTGCCAGCAGCGTAGGCGAACTAGCCCGGACCGGGGAGCTGTTTTTT. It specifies CASSVGELARTGELFF.

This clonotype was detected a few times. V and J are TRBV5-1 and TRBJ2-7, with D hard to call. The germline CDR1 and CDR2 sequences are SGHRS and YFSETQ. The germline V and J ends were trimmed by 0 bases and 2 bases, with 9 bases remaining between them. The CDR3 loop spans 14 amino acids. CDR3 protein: CASSLASQTYEQYF. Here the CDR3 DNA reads TGCGCCAGCAGCTTGGCCTCGCAAACCTACGAGCAGTACTTC.

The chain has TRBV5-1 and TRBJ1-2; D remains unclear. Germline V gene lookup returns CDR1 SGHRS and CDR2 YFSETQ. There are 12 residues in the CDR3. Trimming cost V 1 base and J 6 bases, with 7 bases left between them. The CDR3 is CASSLSSDGYTF. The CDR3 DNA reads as TGCGCCAGCAGCTTGAGTTCCGATGGCTACACCTTC.

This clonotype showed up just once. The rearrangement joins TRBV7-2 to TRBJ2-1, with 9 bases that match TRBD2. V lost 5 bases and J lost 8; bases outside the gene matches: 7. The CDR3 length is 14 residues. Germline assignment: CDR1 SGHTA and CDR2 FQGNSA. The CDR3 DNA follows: TGTGCCAGCAGCCGGACTAGCGACTTGCATGAGCAGTTCTTC. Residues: CASSRTSDLHEQFF.

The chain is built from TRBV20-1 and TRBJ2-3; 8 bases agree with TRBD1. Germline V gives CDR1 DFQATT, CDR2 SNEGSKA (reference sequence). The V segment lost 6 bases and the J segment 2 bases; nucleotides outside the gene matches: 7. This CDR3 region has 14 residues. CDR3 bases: TGCAGTGCACTCCGGGACAGGCCCACAGATACGCAGTATTTT. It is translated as CSALRDRPTDTQYF.

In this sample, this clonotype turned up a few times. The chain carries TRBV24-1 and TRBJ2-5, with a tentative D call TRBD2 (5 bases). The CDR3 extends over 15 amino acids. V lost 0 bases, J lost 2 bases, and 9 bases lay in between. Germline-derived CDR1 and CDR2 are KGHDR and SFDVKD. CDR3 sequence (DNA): TGTGCCACCAGTGATTTGTCCGGCGGGCAAGAGACCCAGTACTTC. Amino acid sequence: CATSDLSGGQETQYF.

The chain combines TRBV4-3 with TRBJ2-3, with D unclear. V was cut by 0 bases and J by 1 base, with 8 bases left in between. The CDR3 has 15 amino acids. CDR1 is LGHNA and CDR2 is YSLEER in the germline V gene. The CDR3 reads CASSQESRGTDTQYF. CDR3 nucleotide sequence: TGCGCCAGCAGCCAAGAATCTAGGGGCACAGATACGCAGTATTTT.

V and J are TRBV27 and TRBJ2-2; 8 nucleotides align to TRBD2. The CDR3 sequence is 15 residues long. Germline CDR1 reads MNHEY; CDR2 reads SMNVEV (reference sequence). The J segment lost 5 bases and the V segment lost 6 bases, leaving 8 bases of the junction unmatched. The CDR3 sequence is CASSFGGGGTGELFF. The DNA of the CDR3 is TGTGCCAGCAGCTTCGGGGGGGGCGGGACCGGGGAGCTGTTTTTT.

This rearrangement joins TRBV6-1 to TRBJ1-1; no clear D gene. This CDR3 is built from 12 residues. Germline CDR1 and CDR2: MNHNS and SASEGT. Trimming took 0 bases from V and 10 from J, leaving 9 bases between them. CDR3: CASSEAGLGAFF. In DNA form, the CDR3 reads TGTGCCAGCAGTGAAGCGGGGTTAGGAGCTTTCTTT.

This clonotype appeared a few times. In DNA form, the CDR3 reads TGCGCCAGCAGCTTGACGGCCAGGGGCCCAGATACGCAGTATTTT. As protein: CASSLTARGPDTQYF. This rearrangement joins TRBV5-1 to TRBJ2-3, with a possible D match to TRBD1 (6 bases). V lost 1 base to trimming and J lost 4 bases, with 13 bases between them. Germline CDR1 and CDR2: SGHRS and YFSETQ. There are 15 residues in the CDR3.

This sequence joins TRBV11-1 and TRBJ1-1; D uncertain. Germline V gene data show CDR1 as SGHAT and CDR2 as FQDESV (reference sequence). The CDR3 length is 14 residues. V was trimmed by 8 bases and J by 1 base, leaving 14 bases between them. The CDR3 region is CASGVGTKNTEAFF. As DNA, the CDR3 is TGTGCCAGCGGAGTTGGCACCAAGAACACTGAAGCTTTCTTT. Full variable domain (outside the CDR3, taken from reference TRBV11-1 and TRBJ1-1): EAEVAQSPRYKITEKSQAVAFWCDPISGHATLYWYRQILGQGPELLVQFQDESVVDDSQLPKDRFSAERLKGVDSTLKIQPAELGDSAMYLCASGVGTKNTEAFFGQGTRLTVV.

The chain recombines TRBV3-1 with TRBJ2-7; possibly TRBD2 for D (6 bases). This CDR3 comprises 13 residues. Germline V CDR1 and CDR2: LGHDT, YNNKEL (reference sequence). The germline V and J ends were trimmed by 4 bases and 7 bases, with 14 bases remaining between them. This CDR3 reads CASSPDRRGEQYF. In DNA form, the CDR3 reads TGTGCCAGCAGCCCCGACCGGCGGGGAGAGCAGTACTTC.

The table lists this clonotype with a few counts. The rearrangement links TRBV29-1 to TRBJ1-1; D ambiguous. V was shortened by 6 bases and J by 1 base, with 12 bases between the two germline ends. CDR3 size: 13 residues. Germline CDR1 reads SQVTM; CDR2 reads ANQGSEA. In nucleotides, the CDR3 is TGCAGCGTACGAGCAGAAGGGAACACTGAAGCTTTCTTT. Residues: CSVRAEGNTEAFF.

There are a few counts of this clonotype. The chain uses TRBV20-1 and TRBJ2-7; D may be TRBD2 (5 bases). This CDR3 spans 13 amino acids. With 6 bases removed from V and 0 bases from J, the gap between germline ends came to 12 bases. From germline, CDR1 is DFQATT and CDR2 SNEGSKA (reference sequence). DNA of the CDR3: TGCAGTGCCCGGGATCCGAGCTCCTACGAGCAGTACTTC. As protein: CSARDPSSYEQYF.

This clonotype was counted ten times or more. The CDR3 is CASSLASLYSNQPQHF. DNA of the CDR3: TGTGCCAGCAGCTTAGCGTCACTCTATAGCAATCAGCCCCAGCATTTT. J is TRBJ1-5 and V is TRBV7-8; D ambiguous. Trimming cost V 0 bases and J 0 bases, with 9 bases left between them. This CDR3 comprises 16 residues. Germline CDR1 is SGHVS and CDR2 is FQNEAQ.